In this sample, the clone carrying this T cell receptor (beta chain) turned up many times. Its specificity is unknown. Amplification yielded TCR beta CDR3 regions, with RNA transcripts as the source. Primed by the HTBI set, a first-round RT-PCR was run on the TCR CDR3. TCRdb independently ran MiXCR on the multiplex PCR reads; one entry per CDR3 protein. This sample has hundreds of thousands of distinct CDR3 sequences, with around 24% found just once. The data were taken from a study of T cells in Graves' hyperthyroidism and ophthalmopathy. Study context: Before any treatment, at initial diagnosis, peripheral blood was collected. Overall study results and limits: Stable hyperthyroidism was separated from ophthalmopathy by a model based on 13 V-J features.

The CDR3 totals 14 residues. Losses at the gene ends were 4 bases for V and 4 bases for J; bases not matched to a gene: 4. Germline assignment: CDR1 PRHDT and CDR2 FYEKMQ (reference sequence). A NOSPECS grade of at least 4, a Clinical Activity Score of at least 3 and duration under 3 months were recorded in ophthalmopathy patients. Sequencing used blood. The TCR originated in a woman in her twenties or thirties with Graves' ophthalmopathy. The V and J genes are TRBV13 and TRBJ1-5; 7 positions agree with TRBD1. CDR3 protein: CASSYRQGNQPQHF. CDR3 nucleotide sequence: TGTGCCAGCAGCTACCGACAGGGTAATCAGCCCCAGCATTTT.